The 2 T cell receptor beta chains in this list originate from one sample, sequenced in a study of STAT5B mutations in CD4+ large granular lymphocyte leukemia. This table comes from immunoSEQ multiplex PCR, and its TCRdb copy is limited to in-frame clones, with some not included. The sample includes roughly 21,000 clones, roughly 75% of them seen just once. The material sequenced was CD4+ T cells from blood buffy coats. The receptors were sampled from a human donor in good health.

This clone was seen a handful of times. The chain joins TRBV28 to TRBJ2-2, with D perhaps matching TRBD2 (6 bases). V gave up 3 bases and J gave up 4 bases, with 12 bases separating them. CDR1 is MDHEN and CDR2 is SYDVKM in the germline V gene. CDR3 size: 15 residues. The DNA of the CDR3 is TGTGCCAGCAGTTTGGAGGGGCCAGGCACCGGGGAGCTGTTTTTT. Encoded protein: CASSLEGPGTGELFF.

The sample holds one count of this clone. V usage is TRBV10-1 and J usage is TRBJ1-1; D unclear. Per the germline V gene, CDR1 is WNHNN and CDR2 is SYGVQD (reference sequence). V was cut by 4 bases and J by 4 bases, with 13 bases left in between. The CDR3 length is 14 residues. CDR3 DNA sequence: TGCGCCAGCAGTGCTCAGGCTTTCGGCACTGAAGCTTTCTTT. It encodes CASSAQAFGTEAFF.